The sequence of this T cell receptor beta chain was determined in a study of CD8 T cells in Susac syndrome. Study-level results: Total CD8+ repertoires held roughly 16 Susac-specific public clones, while CD8+ TEMRA repertoires held 5 or 6.

An amount of RNA that ranged from roughly 0.5 to 1 ug was reverse transcribed with random hexamers. MiXCR, run by TCRdb on the immunoSEQ multiplex PCR reads, gives a single entry per CDR3 protein. The table has 95,000 to 150,000 distinct CDR3 sequences, roughly 94% seen once. Note on this clonotype: Its specificity is unknown.

The CDR3 loop spans 16 amino acids. V was pared by 5 bases and J by 3 bases, with 8 bases of the junction left unmatched. CDR1 and CDR2 from the germline V gene are MGHDK and SYGVNS. Material for sequencing was CD8+ T cells from PBMCs. The J gene is TRBJ1-4, the V gene TRBV25-1; 8 bases line up with TRBD1. The clonotype was recovered from a human donor with Susac syndrome. CDR3 sequence: CASSILGQGANEKLFF. CDR3 sequence (DNA): TGTGCCAGCAGTATCCTCGGACAGGGCGCTAATGAAAAACTGTTTTTT. Looking up the rest from reference TRBV25-1 and TRBJ1-4 gives the full variable domain: EADIYQTPRYLVIGTGKKITLECSQTMGHDKMYWYQQDPGMELHLIHYSYGVNSTEKGDLSSESTVSRIRTEHFPLTLESARPSHTSQYLCASSILGQGANEKLFFGSGTQLSVL.